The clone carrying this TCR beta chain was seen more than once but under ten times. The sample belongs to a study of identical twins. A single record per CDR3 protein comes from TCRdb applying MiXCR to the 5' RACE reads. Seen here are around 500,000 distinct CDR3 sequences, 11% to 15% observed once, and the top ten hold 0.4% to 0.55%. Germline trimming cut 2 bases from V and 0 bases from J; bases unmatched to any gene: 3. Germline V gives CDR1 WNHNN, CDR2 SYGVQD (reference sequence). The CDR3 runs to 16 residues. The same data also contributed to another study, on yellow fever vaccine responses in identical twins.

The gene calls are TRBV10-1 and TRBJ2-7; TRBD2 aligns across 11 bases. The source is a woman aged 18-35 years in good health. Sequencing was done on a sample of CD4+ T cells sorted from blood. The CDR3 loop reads CASSEPGLAGSYEQYF. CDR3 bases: TGCGCCAGCAGTGAGCCTGGACTAGCGGGCTCCTACGAGCAGTACTTC.